This is a list of T cell receptor beta chains from one sample in a study of tumor-infiltrating lymphocytes in localized non-small cell lung cancer. The method was immunoSEQ multiplex PCR; TCRdb's version includes in-frame clones alone and lacks a portion of them. Among about 29,000 clones, roughly 88% were seen once, and the ten largest hold approximately 2%. Source material: lung tumor tissue. The receptors derive from a human donor with non-small cell lung cancer. Both conserved end residues are part of each CDR3. D genes are given only for firm matches. Size is stated for part of the rows, as once, few or many counts, or as a class when the clone is expanded.

v_call	clone_size	j_call	d_call	cdr3_nt	cdr3_aa
TRBV2	NA	TRBJ2-7	NA	TGTGCCAGCAGAGGTCATCAGGGTTCCTACGAGCAGTACTTC	CASRGHQGSYEQYF
TRBV30	NA	TRBJ1-2	TRBD1	TGTGCCTGGAGAAGGACAGGGATGGGCCTCTATGGCTACACCTTC	CAWRRTGMGLYGYTF
TRBV5-1	NA	TRBJ1-5	TRBD1	TGCGCCAGCAGCTGGGGGACAGGGCCCAATCAGCCCCAGCATTTT	CASSWGTGPNQPQHF
TRBV4-1	NA	TRBJ2-3	TRBD2	TGCGCCAGCAGCCAGGGTTTAGCGGGGGGGCCCACAGATACGCAGTATTTT	CASSQGLAGGPTDTQYF
TRBV9	NA	TRBJ2-1	TRBD2	TGTGCCAGCAGCGTAACTCCGACTAGCGGCAATGAGCAGTTCTTC	CASSVTPTSGNEQFF
TRBV19	NA	TRBJ1-2	NA	TGTGCCAGTAGTATCCGGGGGGAGTATGGCTACACCTTC	CASSIRGEYGYTF
TRBV10-3	NA	TRBJ2-3	NA	TGTGCCATCAGCCCTTCGGGAGGCACAGATACGCAGTATTTT	CAISPSGGTDTQYF
TRBV5-6	NA	TRBJ2-3	TRBD2	TGTGCCAGCAACCTTCGACTAGCCCCTACTAGCACAGATACGCAGTATTTT	CASNLRLAPTSTDTQYF
TRBV6-5	NA	TRBJ1-2	TRBD1	TGTGCCAGCAGTCGAAACAGGGGTACTAACTATGGCTACACCTTC	CASSRNRGTNYGYTF
TRBV9	NA	TRBJ1-6	NA	TGTGCCAGCAGCGTTTCGCCGCAGGGCTACTCTGGTTCACCCCTCCACTTT	CASSVSPQGYSGSPLHF
TRBV6-4	NA	TRBJ2-3	NA	TGTGCCAGCAGTGACGGGATTCGGGTCACAGATACGCAGTATTTT	CASSDGIRVTDTQYF
TRBV4-3	medium-sized	TRBJ1-2	TRBD1	TGCGCCAGCAGCCAGGGCCGGGACAGGGCTAACTATGGCTACACCTTC	CASSQGRDRANYGYTF
TRBV7-6	once	TRBJ1-5	TRBD1	TGTGCCAGCAGCTTGGCTGGGACAGGGATCCCTCAGCCCCAGCATTTT	CASSLAGTGIPQPQHF
TRBV9	few	TRBJ1-1	NA	TGTGCCAGCAGCGTAGGGTGGGCGAGGGACACTGAAGCTTTCTTT	CASSVGWARDTEAFF
TRBV5-6	once	TRBJ1-2	NA	TGTGCCAGCAGCTTATGGTCAAGGGCAGGGTATGGCTACACCTTC	CASSLWSRAGYGYTF
TRBV29-1	NA	TRBJ1-1	NA	TGCAGCGTTGAACAGGGGCTTACCACTGAAGCTTTCTTT	CSVEQGLTTEAFF
TRBV11-3	NA	TRBJ2-6	NA	TGTGCCAGCAGCTTAGGAGGGAGTGGGGCCAACGTCCTGACTTTC	CASSLGGSGANVLTF
TRBV27	NA	TRBJ2-3	TRBD1	TGTGCCAGCAGTTTAGGACAGGGTGTCACAGATACGCAGTATTTT	CASSLGQGVTDTQYF
TRBV29-1	NA	TRBJ1-1	NA	TGCAGCGTCCGGGGGGGGGCTGAAGCTTTCTTT	CSVRGGAEAFF
TRBV30	NA	TRBJ1-2	NA	TGTGCCTGGAGTGTATTGGGAGACAACCTATATGGCTACACCTTC	CAWSVLGDNLYGYTF